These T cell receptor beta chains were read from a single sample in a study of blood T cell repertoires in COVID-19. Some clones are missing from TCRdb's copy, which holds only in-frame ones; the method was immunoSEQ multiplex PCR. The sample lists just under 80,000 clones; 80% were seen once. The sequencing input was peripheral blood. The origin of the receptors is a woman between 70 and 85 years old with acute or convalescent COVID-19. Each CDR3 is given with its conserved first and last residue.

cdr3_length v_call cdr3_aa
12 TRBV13 CASSTPGAEAFF
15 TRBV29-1 CSVEHGTGETDTQYF
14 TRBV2 CASSEETGNTEAFF
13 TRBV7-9 CASSFSGDNEQFF
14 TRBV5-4 CASSLTGTNYEQYF
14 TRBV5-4 CASSLPDSVYGYTF
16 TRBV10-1 CASSESWGQGNEKLFF
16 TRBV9 CASSVVGLAGINEQFF
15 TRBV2 CASSEQGARNQPQHF
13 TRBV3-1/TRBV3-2 CASSHETGDTIYF
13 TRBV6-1 CASSDQGASGYTF
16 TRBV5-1 CASSYYSGQGYSPLHF
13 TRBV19 CASSDRFPYEQYF
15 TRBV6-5 CASSPDWSSYNEQFF
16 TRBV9 CASSVSSGGSTDTQYF
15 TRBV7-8 CASSLGTGWGTEAFF
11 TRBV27 CASSFFDTQYF
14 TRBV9 CASSGQGYQETQYF
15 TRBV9 CASSVSAGQEQPQHF
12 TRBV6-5 CASSYSRNEQFF
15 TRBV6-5 CASIPVAGSNEKLFF
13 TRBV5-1 CASSSNPGETQYF
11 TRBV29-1 CSAIQDTEAFF
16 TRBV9 CASSADPGQMNTEAFF
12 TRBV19 CASSPEETAQYF
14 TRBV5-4 CASSSGQNNEKLFF
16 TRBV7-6 CASSHLLAGGLNEQFF
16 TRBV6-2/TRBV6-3 CASSYHGSGNTGELFF
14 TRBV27 CASSLEVNGEKLFF
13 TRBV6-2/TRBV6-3 CASSLTPNYGYTF
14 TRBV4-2 CASSQAATDTEAFF
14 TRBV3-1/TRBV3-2 CASSPGQGNYGYTF
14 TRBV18 CASSAQSLNQPQHF
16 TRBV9 CASSVAWTGSGNTIYF
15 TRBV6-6 CASSDSGGASETQYF
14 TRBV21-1 CASTPRRGRYEQYF
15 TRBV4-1 CASSQDRRLGGGYTF
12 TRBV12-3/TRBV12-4 CASSGDWNEQFF
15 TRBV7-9 CASRPTGRGYDEQFF
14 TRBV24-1 CATRGTGGTGELFF
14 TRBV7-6 CASSLGQGNQPQHF
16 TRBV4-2 CASSQDGTGAIYGYTF